This TCR beta chain comes out of a study of blood T cell repertoires in COVID-19. Across the whole study: Collection of acute and convalescent COVID-19 samples took place in the United States, Italy and Spain. Sources were T cells, B-cell-depleted T cells, or PBMCs; the material itself was cDNA or gDNA.

The CDR3 runs 14 residues. Germline V gene data show CDR1 as SGDLS and CDR2 as YYNGEE. V lost 0 bases and J lost 1, with 7 bases in between. Per the authors' pipeline: Amplification with reference gene primers provided the estimates of nucleated cell counts. The method was immunoSEQ multiplex PCR; TCRdb's version includes in-frame clones alone and lacks a portion of them. The V and J calls and clone size were taken over from that table, and D and trimming were inferred from the DNA. The data hold about 190,000 clones, with 70% to 80% observed a single time. The sequencing sample was made of peripheral blood. The source is a woman in her fifties or sixties with acute or convalescent COVID-19. The V and J genes are TRBV9 and TRBJ1-1, with no clear D. In DNA, the CDR3 is TGTGCCAGCAGCGTAGGGGCGGGGAACACTGAAGCTTTCTTT. Translation: CASSVGAGNTEAFF.